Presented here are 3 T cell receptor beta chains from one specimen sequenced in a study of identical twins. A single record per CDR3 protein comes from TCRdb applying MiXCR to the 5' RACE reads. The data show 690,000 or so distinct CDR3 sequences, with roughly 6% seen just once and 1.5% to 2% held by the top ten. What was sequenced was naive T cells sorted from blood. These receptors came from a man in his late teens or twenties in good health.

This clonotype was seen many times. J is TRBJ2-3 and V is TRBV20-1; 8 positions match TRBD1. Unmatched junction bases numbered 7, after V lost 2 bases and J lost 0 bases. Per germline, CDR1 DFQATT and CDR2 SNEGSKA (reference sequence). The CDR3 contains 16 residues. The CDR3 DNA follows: TGCAGTGCTAGATCACAGGGGGTCACTAGCACAGATACGCAGTATTTT. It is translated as CSARSQGVTSTDTQYF.

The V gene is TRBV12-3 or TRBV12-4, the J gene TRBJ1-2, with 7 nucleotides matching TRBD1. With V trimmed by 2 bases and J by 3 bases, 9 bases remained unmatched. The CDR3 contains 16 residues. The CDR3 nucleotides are TGTGCCAGCAGTTTAAGGCTATTAGGACAGGACTATGGCTACACCTTC. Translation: CASSLRLLGQDYGYTF.

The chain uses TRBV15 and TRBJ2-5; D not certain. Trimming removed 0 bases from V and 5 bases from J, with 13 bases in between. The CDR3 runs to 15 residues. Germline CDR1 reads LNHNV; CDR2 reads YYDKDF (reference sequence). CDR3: CATSRERNPRETQYF. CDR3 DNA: TGTGCCACCAGCAGAGAGCGGAACCCCCGGGAGACCCAGTACTTC.